The 18 T cell receptor beta chains given below trace back to one sample, sequenced in a study of T cell responses to AZD1222 COVID-19 vaccine. Assay used: immunoSEQ multiplex PCR; TCRdb lists only in-frame clones, some missing. This table holds 90,000 to 150,000 clones, approximately 92% found once. This sample comprised peripheral blood, obtained 28 days after the second dose of the MenACWY control vaccine. All receptors derive from an adult who received the MenACWY meningococcal vaccine as a control.

V and J are TRBV6-1 and TRBJ2-1; tentative D call: TRBD1 (5 bases). Trimming pared 3 bases from V and 4 bases from J, leaving 10 bases between. There are 14 residues in the CDR3. CDR1 is MNHNS and CDR2 is SASEGT in the germline V gene. CDR3 sequence: CASSDPNRYNEQFF. In nucleotides, the CDR3 is TGTGCCAGCAGTGATCCCAACAGGTACAATGAGCAGTTCTTC.

The rearrangement links TRBV6-5 to TRBJ1-2; D gene ambiguous. This CDR3 contains 15 residues. Germline values: CDR1 MNHEY, CDR2 SVGAGI. Trimming took off 2 bases at V and 5 bases at J, with 15 bases between the two ends. DNA of the CDR3: TGTGCCAGCAGTTACGGAGGGAGTTTTATGTATGGCTACACCTTC. Translated, it gives CASSYGGSFMYGYTF.

The V call is TRBV19, the J call TRBJ1-2, with 7 bases fitting TRBD1. The V segment lost 3 bases and the J segment 8 bases; nucleotides outside the gene matches: 6. The CDR3 is 13 residues long. Germline V gene data show CDR1 as LNHDA and CDR2 as SQIVND (reference sequence). The CDR3 region has the DNA TGTGCCAGTAGTATCGACAGGGTATTAGGCTACACCTTC. This translates into CASSIDRVLGYTF. Complete variable domain (other parts from reference TRBV19 and TRBJ1-2): DGGITQSPKYLFRKEGQNVTLSCEQNLNHDAMYWYRQDPGQGLRLIYYSQIVNDFQKGDIAEGYSVSREKKESFPLTVTSAQKNPTAFYLCASSIDRVLGYTFGSGTRLTVV.

The chain employs TRBV10-3 and TRBJ1-1; D is uncertain. V was clipped by 3 bases and J by 1 base, with 6 bases between them. There are 13 residues in the CDR3. Germline CDR1 and CDR2: ENHRY and SYGVKD. In DNA, the CDR3 is TGTGCCATCAGTGAATGGGGGAACACTGAAGCTTTCTTT. Its translation: CAISEWGNTEAFF.

V usage is TRBV6-4 and J usage is TRBJ2-3, with 12 nucleotides matching TRBD2. The CDR3 is 14 amino acids. The germline V gene encodes CDR1 MRHNA and CDR2 SNTAGT. After removal of 5 bases from V and 4 bases from J, the junction contained 1 base not matched to a gene. Here the CDR3 DNA reads TGTGCCAGCAGTTCTAGCGGGGGGGCAGATACGCAGTATTTT. Its translation is CASSSSGGADTQYF.

DNA of the CDR3: TGTGCCAGCAGCTTTACTTCTAGCGGGCAAGAGACCCAGTACTTC. Protein product: CASSFTSSGQETQYF. The rearrangement joins TRBV7-8 to TRBJ2-5; 8 bases align to TRBD2. V lost 3 bases and J lost 2; bases outside the gene matches: 5. This CDR3 has 15 amino acids. Per germline, CDR1 SGHVS and CDR2 FQNEAQ.

This chain connects TRBV18 to TRBJ1-5; maybe TRBD1 (5 bases). Per the germline V gene, CDR1 is KGHSH and CDR2 is LQKENI. The CDR3 consists of 13 residues. With 6 bases removed from V and 1 base from J, the gap between germline ends came to 7 bases. CDR3 region: CASSRGSNQPQHF. The CDR3 DNA follows: TGTGCCAGCTCCCGGGGCAGCAATCAGCCCCAGCATTTT.

V gene TRBV5-4 combines with J gene TRBJ1-2; D may be TRBD1 (5 bases). Trimming pared 7 bases from V and 2 bases from J, leaving 12 bases between. The germline V gene has CDR1 SGHNT and CDR2 YYREEE (reference sequence). This CDR3 has 13 residues. The CDR3 nucleotides are TGTGCCAGCCGGACACCAACAAACTATGGCTACACCTTC. This sequence encodes CASRTPTNYGYTF. Full variable domain (remainder filled in from reference TRBV5-4 and TRBJ1-2): ETGVTQSPTHLIKTRGQQVTLRCSSQSGHNTVSWYQQALGQGPQFIFQYYREEENGRGNFPPRFSGLQFPNYSSELNVNALELDDSALYLCASRTPTNYGYTFGSGTRLTVV.

The genes are TRBV28 and TRBJ1-5; the D gene is possibly TRBD1 (6 bases). The CDR3 runs to 15 residues. V gave up 6 bases and J gave up 3 bases, with 15 bases separating them. Germline loops: CDR1 MDHEN, CDR2 SYDVKM. CDR3 coding DNA: TGTGCCAGCAGGAACCCGTTGGGGGCCAATCAGCCCCAGCATTTT. This gives the protein CASRNPLGANQPQHF.

CDR3 in amino acids: CATSDPPGQGNYGYTF. The CDR3 DNA follows: TGTGCCACCAGTGATCCCCCGGGACAGGGGAACTATGGCTACACCTTC. The rearrangement links TRBV24-1 to TRBJ1-2; 10 bases are shared with TRBD1. Germline-derived CDR1 and CDR2 are KGHDR and SFDVKD. The CDR3 runs to 16 residues. V shed 3 bases, J shed 2 bases, and the junction held 5 bases outside the gene matches.

V usage is TRBV19 and J usage is TRBJ1-3; 7 positions match TRBD1. The CDR3 runs 15 residues. In germline, CDR1 is LNHDA, CDR2 SQIVND (reference sequence). V lost 10 bases to trimming and J lost 1 base; unmatched junction nucleotides: 10. This CDR3 is CATTGQSVSGNTIYF. CDR3 nucleotide sequence: TGTGCCACAACGGGACAGAGTGTTTCTGGAAACACCATATATTTT.

The chain joins TRBV6-5 to TRBJ1-5; D gene unclear. Germline V gene data show CDR1 as MNHEY and CDR2 as SVGAGI. V lost 8 bases, J lost 3 bases, and 5 bases lay in between. The CDR3 contains 11 residues. CDR3 nucleotide sequence: TGTGCCAGCGGGGTCAATCAGCCCCAGCATTTT. Its translation: CASGVNQPQHF.

The CDR3 loop is CASSRLTGINTEAFF. CDR3 DNA sequence: TGTGCCAGCAGCCGACTTACAGGGATTAACACTGAAGCTTTCTTT. The V and J genes are TRBV7-9 and TRBJ1-1, with D maybe TRBD1 (6 bases). In germline, CDR1 is SEHNR, CDR2 FQNEAQ (reference sequence). V was shortened by 5 bases and J by 2 bases, with 15 bases between the two germline ends. CDR3 length: 15 residues.

This clone showed up just once. V and J are TRBV11-2 and TRBJ2-7; D is ambiguous. The V and J ends lost 1 base and 4 bases respectively, with 5 bases between them. CDR3 size: 12 residues. Looked up from germline, CDR1 is SGHAT and CDR2 is FQNNGV. DNA for the CDR3: TGTGCCAGCAGCTTAGGCAGGTACGAGCAGTACGTC. Amino acid sequence: CASSLGRYEQYV.

This clone was observed a handful of times. This sample includes further DNA sequences coding for the same CDR3. The genes are TRBV30 and TRBJ1-1; D is uncertain. From germline, CDR1 is GTSNPN and CDR2 SVGIG (reference sequence). The CDR3 has 11 amino acids. Trimming stripped 8 bases from V and 11 bases from J, with 18 bases between. Here the CDR3 reads CARVTSRVAFF. The CDR3 nucleotides read TGTGCCCGTGTGACGTCCCGGGTCGCTTTCTTT.

The genes are TRBV29-1 and TRBJ2-5; 9 nucleotides line up with TRBD2. J lost 5 bases, V lost 6 bases, and 4 bases had no gene match. CDR3 length equals 12 residues. Germline values: CDR1 SQVTM, CDR2 ANQGSEA. The CDR3 nucleotides are TGCAGCGTGCGGGGGGGCTGGGAGACCCAGTACTTC. Its protein is CSVRGGWETQYF.

The chain has TRBV7-2 and TRBJ2-4, with TRBD2 matching over 11 bases. V shed 6 bases and J 8 bases; nucleotides not matched to a gene: 18. The germline gives CDR1 SGHTA, CDR2 FQGNSA. This CDR3 contains 18 residues. The CDR3 DNA reads as TGTGCCAGCAGTTCACTAGCGGGGGCCCTCCGAGTGAAAGACATTCAGTACTTC. It encodes CASSSLAGALRVKDIQYF.

The chain carries TRBV4-2 and TRBJ2-2; D not certain. Germline loops: CDR1 LGHNA, CDR2 YNFKEQ. Trimming took 0 bases from V and 4 from J, leaving 12 bases between them. The CDR3 loop spans 16 amino acids. DNA of the CDR3: TGTGCCAGCAGCCAAGATCCCCGGCGGTCCACCGGGGAGCTGTTTTTT. Protein product: CASSQDPRRSTGELFF.